This T cell receptor (beta chain) was captured by sequencing in a study of T cells expressing NK-cell markers. Across the study: There were seven HCMV-seropositive donors and one seronegative donor among the eight sequenced.

Germline values: CDR1 LGHNA, CDR2 YSLEER. The CDR3 sequence is 15 residues long. TCRdb reprocessed the 5' RACE reads; each CDR3 protein has one entry and no DNA is given. This table holds around 260,000 distinct CDR3 sequences. The rearrangement uses TRBV4-3 and TRBJ2-1; without DNA, the TCRdb call of TRBD2 cannot be checked. This clonotype originated in a woman aged 18-70 years in good health. The sequenced material came from blood T cells: a sorted CD56 or NKG2C T cell subset, CD4+ or CD8+ T cells, or bulk PBMC T cells (not recorded which). The CDR3 region is CASSTGTSGPNEQFF.